This paragraph reports one T cell receptor (beta chain). The table lists this clone with a count of one. It lacks a known antigen. Base-call qualities are not available, and no considerably larger clone is one nucleotide away. This record belongs to a study of shared clonotypes between healthy human individuals (dated by TCRdb to about 2020). Context from the whole study: Three men and a couple of women, aged 18 to 49 years, made up the cohort. For each donor, three plates each were used for CD4 naive and CD4 memory, two plates were used for CD8 naive, and one plate was used for CD8 memory. To estimate repertoire size and how much clonotype sharing occurs between individuals, the study deeply sequenced the blood TCR repertoires of 4 to 6 healthy adults. To increase sequencing depth and limit assay-specific biases, TCR repertoire library preparation and sequencing were carried out by different laboratories using diverse techniques. Each donor's leukapheresis produced roughly between roughly 0.9 and 8.9 billion PBMCs.

The full study reports these points: Rarefaction of sorted-subset datasets indicated incomplete sequencing despite the large sequencing depth. Sampling was restricted to blood, and TCR repertoires in tissue are likely to differ from TCR repertoires in blood. Approximately 5% of naive CD4, 3.5% of naive CD8, around 2.3% of memory CD4, and around 0.42% of memory CD8 clonotypes were shared across several donors. Pairwise subsampling indicated that sequencing depth was expected to affect the degree of clonotype sharing among donors. Clonotypes shared by all four sorted-subset donors showed higher generation probabilities than non-shared clonotypes. The genetic and exposure-history diversity represented was limited by the small number of donors. Naive subsets generally had larger estimated clonotype richness than memory subsets.

The donors were healthy, HIV-negative adults with no recently reported acute infections or vaccinations. Only Caucasian adults living in Nashville, Tennessee, USA were represented among the donors. CD4+ T cells were enriched by magnetic negative selection, after which naive cells were positively selected on CD45RA and the negative fraction was taken as the memory subset. Blood was obtained by leukapheresis, after which PBMCs were separated by Ficoll-Histopaque density gradient centrifugation and cryopreserved in liquid nitrogen vapor phase. Analytical flow cytometry was used to check the purity and quantity of each magnetically sorted T cell population. Genomic DNA was isolated from every sorted fraction and measured by UV absorbance on a Nanodrop 2000c. Using the deep immunoSEQ assay, TCR CDR3 regions were amplified from genomic DNA by multiplex PCR. For each cell subset, the extracted genomic DNA was distributed evenly across all wells of several immunoSEQ 96-well plates, and each plate served as one replicate. For sorted subsets, around 0.2 ug genomic DNA, equal to tens of thousands of T cell genomes, was loaded into each replicate PCR. The purified libraries were quantified using a Qubit 3.0 fluorometer, sized with a Bioanalyzer 2100, and then quantified again using the KAPA Library Quantification kit. Each immunoSEQ 96-well plate was sequenced on its own single-read 150-cycle Illumina NextSeq 550 flow cell. The paper's processing steps were these. The immunoSEQ output contained only junctional sequences without quality scores, so filtering could not match that applied to full-length reads. Sequences were annotated with PyIR, a Python wrapper for IgBLAST v1.9, and V/J genes and CDR3 were assigned using IMGT germline references. Any read was removed if the V/J assignment was weak (E-value above 1e-6), the CDR3 was missing, or the read contained stop codons, out-of-frame junctions, or ambiguous translated residues. V3J clonotypes were defined by identical inferred V gene, J gene, and CDR3 amino acid sequence. Percentage overlap between repertoires was computed as shared unique clonotypes divided by the size of the smaller repertoire. Richness of each repertoire was evaluated using RTK rarefaction, the Chao1 estimator, and Recon v2.1 estimates of unobserved clonotypes. Generation probabilities for all TCRbeta clonotypes obtained by the gDNA method from several donors were computed using OLGA. TCRdb carries this immuneACCESS record with in-frame sequences only. Its versions omit some clonotypes, under half of them owing to an unresolved V gene in the studies checked, with the rest unexplained. That table furnishes V, J and clone size, whereas the DNA furnished D and trimming. This sample comprises some 2.3 million clones, more than 85% of them detected only once. 0.3% to 0.4% of the sample rests with the top ten.

Trimming takes 1 base off V and 4 bases off J; junction bases not matched to a gene: 4. According to the germline V gene, CDR1 reads SGHDN and CDR2 reads FVKESK. Counted from cysteine to phenylalanine, this CDR3 has 16 amino acids. The kept DNA is CDR3 alone, 48 bases in frame from the first base. The sample comprised naive CD4+ T cells from PBMCs. The cell subset or site label of this sample denotes: CD45RA+ positively selected. This receptor was obtained from a man between 18 and 35 years old in good health. Some clones in this sample may be carry-over from other donors' samples. The V and J segments used are TRBV14 and TRBJ2-7; the junction holds 13 bases that match TRBD2. The CDR3 loop reads CASSQGRTSGSYEQYF. The DNA sequence is given as TGTGCCAGCAGCCAAGGACGGACTAGCGGGAGTTACGAGCAGTACTTC.